This T cell receptor beta chain is from a study of T cell responses to AZD1222 COVID-19 vaccine. TCRdb's copy holds only in-frame clones and misses some; the assay was immunoSEQ multiplex PCR. The sample records 160,000 or so clones, 80% to 95% being singletons. The CDR3 covers 15 residues. Germline V gene data show CDR1 as SNHLY and CDR2 as FYNNEI. With 10 bases clipped from V and 5 bases from J, the junction kept 13 bases outside the gene matches. The sequences come from peripheral blood, collected on day 0 of AZD1222 vaccination. V and J are TRBV2 and TRBJ2-3, with 9 nucleotides matching TRBD2. The sequence derives from an adult in good health. CDR3 sequence reads: CATPGLREGLDTQYF. The CDR3 nucleotides are TGTGCCACCCCAGGGTTGCGGGAGGGCCTAGATACGCAGTATTTT.